This T cell receptor beta chain was profiled in a study of T cell responses to AZD1222 COVID-19 vaccine. The CDR3 has 12 residues. Germline-derived CDR1 and CDR2 are SGDLS and YYNGEE. V lost 0 bases to trimming and J lost 14 bases, with 9 bases between them. Measured with immunoSEQ multiplex PCR; TCRdb has only the in-frame clones, and not every one. This sample has 95,000 to 120,000 clones; 85% to 90% occur once, and the top ten carry less than 3.5%. The TCR was taken from an adult in good health. The V gene is TRBV9, the J gene TRBJ1-6; weak D call: TRBD1 (5 bases). The specimen comprised peripheral blood, sampled on day 0 of AZD1222 vaccination. The CDR3 is CASSVDGGTLHF. DNA of the CDR3: TGTGCCAGCAGCGTAGACGGGGGTACCCTCCACTTT.